Below are 14 T cell receptor delta chains sequenced from a single sample in a study of delta chains in infants with herpesvirus infections. Gamma-chain- and delta-chain-specific primers converted PBMC RNA into TCR cDNA. TCRdb re-called the RT-PCR reads through CATT. In the table there are fewer than 400 delta-chain clones, 18% of which are singletons. This specimen consisted of peripheral blood, obtained at time point 2 of longitudinal follow-up. The receptor set was obtained from a human donor who was a Ugandan infant, either HIV-exposed or HIV-unexposed (not recorded which).

This clone counts as hyperexpanded. This chain connects TRAV29/DV5 to TRDJ1; possibly TRDD3 for D (6 bases). Trimming took off 0 bases at V and 8 bases at J, with 26 bases between the two ends. CDR1 and CDR2 (germline): NSMFDY, ISSIKDK. The CDR3 extends over 17 amino acids. CDR3 amino acids: CAASESGPTSPGVKLIF. The CDR3 nucleotides read TGTGCAGCAAGCGAGTCCGGGCCGACTTCCCCTGGGGTGAAACTCATCTTT.

A note on this clone: A single base is all that separates this from a far larger clone, so a read error is likely. The chain combines TRDV1 with TRDJ1, with 10 bases identical to TRDD3. The J gene is not listed in TCRdb, so it was assigned here from a DNA match to germline. With V trimmed by 3 bases and J by 0 bases, 19 bases remained unmatched. This CDR3 is 21 amino acids long. Per germline, CDR1 TSWWSYY and CDR2 QGS. The CDR3 reads CALGDNFLRRYWGINTDKLIF. CDR3 DNA sequence: TGTGCTCTTGGGGACAACTTCCTACGTCGGTACTGGGGGATTAACACCGATAAACTCATCTTT.

This clone is large. The V gene is TRDV2, the J gene TRDJ3; 9 nucleotides agree with TRDD3. This CDR3 has 18 residues. With 0 bases clipped from V and 1 base from J, the junction kept 3 bases outside the gene matches. Germline values: CDR1 GEAIGNYY, CDR2 EKD. DNA of the CDR3: TGTGCCTGTGACACCGGGGGATACTTTTCCTGGGACACCCGACAGATGTTTTTC. This translates into CACDTGGYFSWDTRQMFF.

This clone is deemed medium-sized (0.01 to 0.1%). This CDR3 is CALGERTGDYTDKLIF. CDR3 nucleotides: TGTGCTCTTGGGGAACGGACTGGGGACTACACCGATAAACTCATCTTT. J is TRDJ1 and V is TRDV1; the match to TRDD3 covers 7 bases. TCRdb carries no J gene annotation; the J gene was assigned here by matching the DNA with germline. Germline trimming cut 1 base from V and 0 bases from J; bases unmatched to any gene: 5. This CDR3 contains 16 residues. Looked up from germline, CDR1 is TSWWSYY and CDR2 is QGS.

This clone counts as hyperexpanded. The gene calls are TRDV1 and TRDJ1, with D perhaps matching TRDD2 or TRDD3 (5 bases each). The ends were cut back, 0 bases at V and 5 bases at J, with 28 bases in the middle. In germline, CDR1 is TSWWSYY, CDR2 QGS. The CDR3 contains 20 residues. The CDR3 loop is CALGELLGFPFPYCSDKLIF. CDR3 DNA sequence: TGTGCTCTTGGGGAACTATTGGGGTTCCCTTTCCCCTACTGTTCAGATAAACTCATCTTT.

A word on this clone: This is likely an artifact of a read error, given a far larger clone one base away. This sequence joins TRDV1 and TRDJ1; 9 bases match TRDD3. The CDR3 spans 19 residues. Trimming at V came to 4 bases and at J to 0 bases, leaving 15 bases not matched to a gene. Germline lookup yields CDR1 TSWWSYY and CDR2 QGS. The CDR3 loop reads CALGVIAPSWGINTDKLIF. CDR3 nucleotides: TGTGCTCTTGGGGTGATCGCTCCTTCCTGGGGGATCAACACCGATAAACTCATCTTT.

Comments on this clone: A far larger clone is a single base away, which makes a read error likely. V usage is TRDV2 and J usage is TRDJ1, with 8 bases lining up with TRDD3. Germline V gives CDR1 GEAIGNYY, CDR2 EKD. The CDR3 has 19 residues. V lost 3 bases to trimming and J lost 2 bases; unmatched junction nucleotides: 19. This CDR3 reads CACDPVLGGPTTATDKLIF. CDR3 nucleotide sequence: TGTGCCTGTGACCCTGTACTGGGGGGCCCAACGACTGCAACCGATAAACTCATCTTT.

Of note for this clone: With a far larger clone one base away, a read error is the likely cause. This sequence joins TRDV2 and TRDJ2, with 10 bases lining up with TRDD3. No J gene was available from TCRdb, and it was assigned here by a germline match of the DNA. Losses at the gene ends were 3 bases for V and 5 bases for J; bases not matched to a gene: 8. Germline V gene sequence: CDR1 GEAIGNYY, CDR2 EKD. The CDR3 runs to 16 residues. In DNA, the CDR3 is TGTGCCTGTGACGTCCTGGGGGATATGCATACAGCACAACTCTTCTTT. As protein: CACDVLGDMHTAQLFF.

This clone is classed as large. The same CDR3 can be traced to other DNA sequences in this sample. V and J are TRDV1 and TRDJ1, with 8 bases matching TRDD3. V shed 0 bases, J shed 0 bases, and the junction held 18 bases outside the gene matches. Germline-derived CDR1 and CDR2 are TSWWSYY and QGS. This CDR3 is 21 amino acids long. As DNA, the CDR3 is TGTGCTCTTGGGGAACTAGCTGAAGAAGGTGGGGGATGTTCGTACACCGATAAACTCATCTTT. Encoded protein: CALGELAEEGGGCSYTDKLIF.

This clone was detected a few times. The rearrangement links TRDV1 to TRDJ1, with D maybe TRDD2 (5 bases). Trimming removed 0 bases at V and 0 bases at J, with 20 bases between. Germline V gene data show CDR1 as TSWWSYY and CDR2 as QGS. The length of the CDR3 is 19 residues. The CDR3 here is CALGELHQRGLPYTDKLIF. CDR3 in DNA: TGTGCTCTTGGGGAACTCCACCAACGAGGACTTCCGTACACCGATAAACTCATCTTT.

This clone has only a few counts. A read error may be the cause here, since a much bigger clone is one base away. The chain carries TRDV1 and TRDJ1; 7 nucleotides agree with TRDD3. Germline CDR1 TSWWSYY, CDR2 QGS. The CDR3 runs to 22 residues. The CDR3 region is CAIGDPSQGYMGDLKGSDKLIF. The CDR3 DNA reads as TGTGCTATTGGGGACCCCTCACAGGGATACATGGGGGACCTAAAAGGATCCGATAAACTCATCTTT.

This clone is termed large. The same CDR3 can be traced to other DNA sequences in this sample. This sequence joins TRDV1 and TRDJ1; D possibly corresponds to TRDD1 (5 bases). CDR1 and CDR2 (germline): TSWWSYY, QGS. V lost 2 bases to trimming and J lost 1 base, with 26 bases between them. The CDR3 spans 20 residues. CDR3 sequence reads: CALGESWSRRVPIGTDKLIF. The CDR3 region has the DNA TGTGCTCTTGGGGAATCTTGGTCCCGGAGGGTCCCAATAGGCACCGATAAACTCATCTTT.

By proportion, this clone is large (0.1 to 1%). The V gene is TRDV1, the J gene TRDJ1; TRDD3 agrees at 9 bases. Trimming cost V 2 bases and J 6 bases; bases outside gene matches: 13. The length of the CDR3 is 17 residues. Germline V lookup: CDR1 TSWWSYY, CDR2 QGS. CDR3 in amino acids: CALGEFSYVGDRNKLIF. The CDR3, as DNA: TGTGCTCTTGGGGAATTCTCCTACGTGGGGGATAGGAATAAACTCATCTTT.

A few counts support this clone. The V gene lacks a call, and TRDJ2 is the J gene. The CDR3 consists of 11 residues. CDR3 region: CASALTAQLFF. The CDR3 DNA reads TGTGCTAGTGCTTTGACAGCACAACTCTTCTTT.